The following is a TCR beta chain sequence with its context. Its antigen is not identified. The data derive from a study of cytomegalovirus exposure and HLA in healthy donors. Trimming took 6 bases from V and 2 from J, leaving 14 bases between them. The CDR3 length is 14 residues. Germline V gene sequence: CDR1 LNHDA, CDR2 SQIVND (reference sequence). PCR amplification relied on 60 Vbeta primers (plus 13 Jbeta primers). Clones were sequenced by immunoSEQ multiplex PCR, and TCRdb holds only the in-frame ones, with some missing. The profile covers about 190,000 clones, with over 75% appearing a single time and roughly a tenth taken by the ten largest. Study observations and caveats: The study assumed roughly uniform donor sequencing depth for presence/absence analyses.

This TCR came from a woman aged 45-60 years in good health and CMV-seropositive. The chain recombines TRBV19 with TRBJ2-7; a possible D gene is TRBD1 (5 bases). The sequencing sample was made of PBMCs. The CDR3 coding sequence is TGTGCCAGTAGGCGCGACAGCGAAACCTACGAGCAGTACTTC. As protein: CASRRDSETYEQYF.